This T cell receptor beta chain is drawn from a study of T cell responses to AZD1222 COVID-19 vaccine. This clone was found once. The method was immunoSEQ multiplex PCR; TCRdb's version includes in-frame clones alone and lacks a portion of them. The repertoire holds about 97,000 clones, with over 75% as singletons. The CDR3 spans 13 residues. CDR1 is MRHNA, CDR2 SNTAGT, per germline. V lost 4 bases and J lost 2, with 8 bases in between. Sequences were derived from peripheral blood, sampled on day 0 of AZD1222 vaccination. The source is an adult in good health. The genes are TRBV6-4 and TRBJ1-1; no reliable D call. The DNA for the CDR3 is TGTGCCAGCAGTGTTGAGGCTAACACTGAAGCTTTCTTT. Its translation: CASSVEANTEAFF.